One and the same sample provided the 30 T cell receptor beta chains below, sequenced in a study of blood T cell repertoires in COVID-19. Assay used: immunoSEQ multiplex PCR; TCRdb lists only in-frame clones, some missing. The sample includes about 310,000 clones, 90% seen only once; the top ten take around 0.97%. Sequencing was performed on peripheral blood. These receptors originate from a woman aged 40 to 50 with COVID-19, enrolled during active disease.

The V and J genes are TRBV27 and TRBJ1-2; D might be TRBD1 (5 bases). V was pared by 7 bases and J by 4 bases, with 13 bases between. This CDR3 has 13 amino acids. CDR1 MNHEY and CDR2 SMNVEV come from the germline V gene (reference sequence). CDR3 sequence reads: CASTQRGGYGYTF. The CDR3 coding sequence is TGTGCCAGCACCCAAAGGGGTGGCTATGGCTACACCTTC.

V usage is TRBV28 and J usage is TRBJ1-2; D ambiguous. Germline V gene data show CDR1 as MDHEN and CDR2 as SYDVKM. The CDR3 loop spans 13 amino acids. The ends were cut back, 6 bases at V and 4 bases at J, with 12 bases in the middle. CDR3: CASRPSGIYGYTF. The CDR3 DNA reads TGTGCCAGCAGGCCTTCCGGGATCTATGGCTACACCTTC.

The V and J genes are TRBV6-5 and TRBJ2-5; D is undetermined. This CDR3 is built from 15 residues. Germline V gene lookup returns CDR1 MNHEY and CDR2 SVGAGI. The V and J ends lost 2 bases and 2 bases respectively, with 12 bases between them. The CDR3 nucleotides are TGTGCCAGCAGTTACCCCCACCAGACTCAAGAGACCCAGTACTTC. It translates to CASSYPHQTQETQYF.

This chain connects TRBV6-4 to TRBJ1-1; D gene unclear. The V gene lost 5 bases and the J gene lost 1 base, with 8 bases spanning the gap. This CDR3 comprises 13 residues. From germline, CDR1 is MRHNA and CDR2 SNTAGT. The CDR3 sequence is CASSNTANTEAFF. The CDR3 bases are TGTGCCAGCAGTAACACAGCGAACACTGAAGCTTTCTTT.

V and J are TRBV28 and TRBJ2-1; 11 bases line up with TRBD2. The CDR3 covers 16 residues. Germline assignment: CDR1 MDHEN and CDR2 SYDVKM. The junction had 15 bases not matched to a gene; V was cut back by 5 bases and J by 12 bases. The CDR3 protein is CASSHRGGLAEYGQFF. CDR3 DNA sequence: TGTGCCAGCAGTCACCGGGGGGGACTAGCGGAATATGGGCAGTTCTTC. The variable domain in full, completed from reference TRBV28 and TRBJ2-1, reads DVKVTQSSRYLVKRTGEKVFLECVQDMDHENMFWYRQDPGLGLRLIYFSYDVKMKEKGDIPEGYSVSREKKERFSLILESASTNQTSMYLCASSHRGGLAEYGQFFGPGTRLTVL.

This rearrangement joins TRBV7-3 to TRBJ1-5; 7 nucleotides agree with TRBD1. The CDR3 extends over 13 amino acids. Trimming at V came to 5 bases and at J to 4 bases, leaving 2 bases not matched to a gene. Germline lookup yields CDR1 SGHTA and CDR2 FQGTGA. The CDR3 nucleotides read TGTGCCAGCAGCCGGGACAGAAATCAGCCCCAGCATTTT. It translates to CASSRDRNQPQHF.

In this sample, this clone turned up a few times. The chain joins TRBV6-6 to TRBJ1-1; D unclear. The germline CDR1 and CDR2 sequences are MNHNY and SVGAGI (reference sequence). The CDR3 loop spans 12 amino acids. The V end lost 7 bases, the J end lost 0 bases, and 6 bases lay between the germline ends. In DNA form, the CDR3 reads TGTGCCAGCACCGACATGAACACTGAAGCTTTCTTT. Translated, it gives CASTDMNTEAFF.

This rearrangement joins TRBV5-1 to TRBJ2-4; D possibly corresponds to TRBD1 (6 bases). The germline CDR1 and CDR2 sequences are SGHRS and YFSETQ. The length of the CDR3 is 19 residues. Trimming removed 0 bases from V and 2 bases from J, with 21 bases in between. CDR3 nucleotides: TGCGCCAGCAGCTTGGCGGCCAAGACAGGACAGAGGACCAAAAACATTCAGTACTTC. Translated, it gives CASSLAAKTGQRTKNIQYF.

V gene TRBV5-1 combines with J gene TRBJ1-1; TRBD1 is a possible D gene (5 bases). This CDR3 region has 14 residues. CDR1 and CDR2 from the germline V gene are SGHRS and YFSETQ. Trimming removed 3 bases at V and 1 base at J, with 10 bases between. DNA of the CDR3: TGCGCCAGCAGCTCACACGGGGGGAACACTGAAGCTTTCTTT. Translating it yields CASSSHGGNTEAFF. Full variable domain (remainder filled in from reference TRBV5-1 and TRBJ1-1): KAGVTQTPRYLIKTRGQQVTLSCSPISGHRSVSWYQQTPGQGLQFLFEYFSETQRNKGNFPGRFSGRQFSNSRSEMNVSTLELGDSALYLCASSSHGGNTEAFFGQGTRLTVV.

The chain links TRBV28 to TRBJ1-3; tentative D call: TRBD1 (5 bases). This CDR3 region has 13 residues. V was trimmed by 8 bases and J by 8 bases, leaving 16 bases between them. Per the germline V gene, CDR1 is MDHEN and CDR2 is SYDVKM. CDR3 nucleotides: TGTGCCAGCCGTCATCAAGGGGCTTACACCATATATTTT. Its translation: CASRHQGAYTIYF.

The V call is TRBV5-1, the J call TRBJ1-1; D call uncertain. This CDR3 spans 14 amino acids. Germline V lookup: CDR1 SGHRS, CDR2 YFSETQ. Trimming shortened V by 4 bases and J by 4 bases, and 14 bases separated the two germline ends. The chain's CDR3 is CASSRITVATEAFF. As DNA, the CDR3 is TGCGCCAGCAGCCGTATTACAGTGGCCACTGAAGCTTTCTTT.

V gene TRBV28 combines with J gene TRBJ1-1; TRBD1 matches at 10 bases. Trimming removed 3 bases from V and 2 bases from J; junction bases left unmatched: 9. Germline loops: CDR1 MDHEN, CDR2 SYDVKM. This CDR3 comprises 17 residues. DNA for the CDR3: TGTGCCAGCAGTTTGGTCGGACAGGGGGGGATCAACACTGAAGCTTTCTTT. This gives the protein CASSLVGQGGINTEAFF. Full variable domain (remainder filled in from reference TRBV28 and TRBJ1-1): DVKVTQSSRYLVKRTGEKVFLECVQDMDHENMFWYRQDPGLGLRLIYFSYDVKMKEKGDIPEGYSVSREKKERFSLILESASTNQTSMYLCASSLVGQGGINTEAFFGQGTRLTVV.

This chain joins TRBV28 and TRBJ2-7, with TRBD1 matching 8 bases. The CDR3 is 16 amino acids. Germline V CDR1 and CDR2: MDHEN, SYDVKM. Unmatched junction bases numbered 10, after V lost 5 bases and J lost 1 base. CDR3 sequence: CASSGSGTGASYEQYF. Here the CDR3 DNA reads TGTGCCAGCAGTGGATCCGGGACAGGTGCTTCCTACGAGCAGTACTTC.

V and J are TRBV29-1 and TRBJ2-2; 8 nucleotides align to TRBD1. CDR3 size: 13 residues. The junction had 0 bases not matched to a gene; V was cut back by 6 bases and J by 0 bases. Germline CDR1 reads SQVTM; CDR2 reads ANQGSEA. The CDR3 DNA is TGCAGCGTACAGGGGGCGAACACCGGGGAGCTGTTTTTT. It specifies CSVQGANTGELFF.

Here the CDR3 DNA reads TGTGCCAGCTCATCAACATCAGGTGCGCCGAACACCGGGGAGCTGTTTTTT. As protein: CASSSTSGAPNTGELFF. The rearrangement uses TRBV18 and TRBJ2-2; D call uncertain. The CDR3 is made up of 17 amino acids. V dropped 5 bases and J dropped 0 bases, with 16 bases sitting between them. Germline V gene sequence: CDR1 KGHSH, CDR2 LQKENI.

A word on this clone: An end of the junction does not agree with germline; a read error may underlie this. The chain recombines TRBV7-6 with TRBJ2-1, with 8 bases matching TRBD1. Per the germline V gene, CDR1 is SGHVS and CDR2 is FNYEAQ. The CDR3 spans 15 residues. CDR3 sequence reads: CANSSRTGIPNEQFF. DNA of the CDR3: TGTGCCAACAGCTCACGGACAGGGATTCCGAATGAGCAGTTCTTC.

CDR3 amino acids: CASRPQGTNEKLFF. The CDR3 region has the DNA TGTGCCAGCAGACCACAGGGAACTAATGAAAAACTGTTTTTT. The chain has TRBV27 and TRBJ1-4, with D possibly TRBD1 on 6 matching bases. CDR3 length equals 14 residues. CDR1 MNHEY and CDR2 SMNVEV come from the germline V gene (reference sequence). V lost 6 bases, J lost 1 base, and 9 bases lay in between.

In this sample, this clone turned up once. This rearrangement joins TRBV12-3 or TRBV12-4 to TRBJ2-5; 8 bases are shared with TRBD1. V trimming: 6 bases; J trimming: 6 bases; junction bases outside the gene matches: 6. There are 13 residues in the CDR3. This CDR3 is CASSLDRAKTQYF. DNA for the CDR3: TGTGCCAGCAGCTTGGACAGGGCGAAGACCCAGTACTTC.

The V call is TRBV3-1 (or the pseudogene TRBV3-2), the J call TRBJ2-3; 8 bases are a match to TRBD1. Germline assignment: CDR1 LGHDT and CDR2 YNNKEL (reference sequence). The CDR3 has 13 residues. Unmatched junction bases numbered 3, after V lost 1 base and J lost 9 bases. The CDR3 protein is CASSQGQGLTQYF. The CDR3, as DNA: TGTGCCAGCAGCCAAGGACAGGGGTTGACGCAGTATTTT.

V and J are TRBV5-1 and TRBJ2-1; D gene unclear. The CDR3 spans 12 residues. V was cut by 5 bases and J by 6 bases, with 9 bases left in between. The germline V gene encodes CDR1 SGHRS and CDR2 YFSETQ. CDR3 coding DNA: TGCGCCAGCAGACAAAGAAGCAATGAGCAGTTCTTC. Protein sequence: CASRQRSNEQFF.

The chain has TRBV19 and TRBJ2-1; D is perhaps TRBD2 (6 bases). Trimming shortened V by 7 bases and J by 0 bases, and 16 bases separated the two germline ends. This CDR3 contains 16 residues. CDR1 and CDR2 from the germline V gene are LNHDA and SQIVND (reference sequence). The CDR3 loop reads CASIGAGDSSYNEQFF. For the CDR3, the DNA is TGTGCCAGTATAGGAGCGGGTGACAGCTCCTACAATGAGCAGTTCTTC.

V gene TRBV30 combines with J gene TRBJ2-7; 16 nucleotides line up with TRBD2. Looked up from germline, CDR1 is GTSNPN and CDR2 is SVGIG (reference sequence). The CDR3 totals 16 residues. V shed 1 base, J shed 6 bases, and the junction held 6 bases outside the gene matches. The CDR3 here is CAWSGGTSGRAAEQYF. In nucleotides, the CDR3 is TGTGCCTGGAGTGGGGGGACTAGCGGGAGGGCCGCCGAGCAGTACTTC. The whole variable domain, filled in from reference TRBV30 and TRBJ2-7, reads SQTIHQWPATLVQPVGSPLSLECTVEGTSNPNLYWYRQAAGRGLQLLFYSVGIGQISSEVPQNLSASRPQDRQFILSSKKLLLSDSGFYLCAWSGGTSGRAAEQYFGPGTRLTVT.

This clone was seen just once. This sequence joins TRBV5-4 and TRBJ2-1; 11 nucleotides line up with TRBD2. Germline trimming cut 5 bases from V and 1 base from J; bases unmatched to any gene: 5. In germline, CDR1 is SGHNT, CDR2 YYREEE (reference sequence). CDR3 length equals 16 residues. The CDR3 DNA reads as TGTGCCAGCAGTTTAGGGACTAGCGGATCCTACAATGAGCAGTTCTTC. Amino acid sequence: CASSLGTSGSYNEQFF.

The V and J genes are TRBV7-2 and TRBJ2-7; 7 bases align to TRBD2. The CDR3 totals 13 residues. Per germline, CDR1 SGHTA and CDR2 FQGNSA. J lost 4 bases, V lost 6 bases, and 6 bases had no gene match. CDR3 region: CASSGEGRYEQYF. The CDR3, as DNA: TGTGCCAGCAGTGGGGAGGGGAGATACGAGCAGTACTTC.

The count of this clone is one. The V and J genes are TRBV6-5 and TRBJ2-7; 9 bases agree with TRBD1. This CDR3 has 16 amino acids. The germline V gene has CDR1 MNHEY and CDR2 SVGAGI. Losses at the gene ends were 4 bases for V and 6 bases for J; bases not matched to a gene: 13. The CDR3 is CASSLNRGPVSSEQYF. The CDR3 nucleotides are TGTGCCAGCAGTTTAAACAGGGGGCCCGTTTCTTCCGAGCAGTACTTC.

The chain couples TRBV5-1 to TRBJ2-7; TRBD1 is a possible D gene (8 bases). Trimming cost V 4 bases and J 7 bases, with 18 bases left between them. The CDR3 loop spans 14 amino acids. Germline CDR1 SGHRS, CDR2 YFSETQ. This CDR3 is CASSPAQQGGEQYF. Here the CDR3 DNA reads TGCGCCAGCAGCCCGGCCCAACAGGGGGGGGAGCAGTACTTC.

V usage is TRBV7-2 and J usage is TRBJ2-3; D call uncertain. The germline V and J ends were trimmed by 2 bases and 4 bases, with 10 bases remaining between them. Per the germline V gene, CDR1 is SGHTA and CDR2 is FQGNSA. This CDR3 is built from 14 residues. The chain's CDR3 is CASSLRVESDTQYF. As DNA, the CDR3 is TGTGCCAGCAGCTTAAGAGTTGAGTCAGATACGCAGTATTTT. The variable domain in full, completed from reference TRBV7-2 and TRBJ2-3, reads GAGVSQSPSNKVTEKGKDVELRCDPISGHTALYWYRQSLGQGLEFLIYFQGNSAPDKSGLPSDRFSAERTGGSVSTLTIQRTQQEDSAVYLCASSLRVESDTQYFGPGTRLTVL.

The CDR3 DNA reads TGTGCCAGTAGGTCCCAGGACAGTAGCAATCAGCCCCAGCATTTT. Its protein is CASRSQDSSNQPQHF. The chain employs TRBV19 and TRBJ1-5, with D tentatively TRBD1 (6 bases). The V and J ends lost 6 bases and 0 bases respectively, with 12 bases between them. CDR3 length: 15 amino acids. Per the germline V gene, CDR1 is LNHDA and CDR2 is SQIVND (reference sequence).

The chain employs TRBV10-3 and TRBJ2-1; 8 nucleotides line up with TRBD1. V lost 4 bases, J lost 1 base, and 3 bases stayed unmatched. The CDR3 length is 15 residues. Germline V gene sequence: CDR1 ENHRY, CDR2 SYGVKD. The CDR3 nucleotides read TGTGCCATCAGTGGGACAGGGAATTCCTACAATGAGCAGTTCTTC. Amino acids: CAISGTGNSYNEQFF.

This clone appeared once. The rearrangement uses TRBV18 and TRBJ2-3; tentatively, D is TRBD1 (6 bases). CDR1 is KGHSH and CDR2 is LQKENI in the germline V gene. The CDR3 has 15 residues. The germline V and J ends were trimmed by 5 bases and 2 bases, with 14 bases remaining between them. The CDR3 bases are TGTGCCAGCTCAACCGGACAGTCAAACACAGATACGCAGTATTTT. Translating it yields CASSTGQSNTDTQYF.